This T cell receptor beta chain was sequenced during a study of early stage breast cancer tumors. Blood replicates held 0.5 ug DNA, tumor or normal breast about 1.5 ug, two each. The method was immunoSEQ multiplex PCR; TCRdb's version includes in-frame clones alone and lacks a portion of them. This table has around 50,000 clones, 83% appearing once. General study points: Commonly generated sequences made up most enriched TCRB sequences shared between patients. Blood repertoires resembled normal breast more than tumor.

CDR3 length equals 13 residues. The V end was cut by 0 bases, the J end by 3 bases, with 7 bases between. Germline V lookup: CDR1 SGDLS, CDR2 YYNGEE. For this clone: Its antigen is as yet unknown.

The chain joins TRBV9 to TRBJ2-7; TRBD2 might be the D (6 bases). The sample comprised blood. The clonotype was recovered from a person between 50 and 60 years old with breast cancer. The CDR3 reads CASSVGRDYEQYF. CDR3 in DNA: TGTGCCAGCAGCGTAGGGAGGGACTACGAGCAGTACTTC.